These T cell receptor beta chains were read from a single sample in a study of shared clonotypes between healthy human individuals. Sequenced by immunoSEQ multiplex PCR; TCRdb stores in-frame clones only, minus some. The data hold about 2.4 million clones, with 93% observed a single time. The specimen was naive CD4+ T cells from PBMCs. The receptors originated from a man between 18 and 29 years old in good health. Some clones in this sample may be carry-over from other donors' samples. CDR3s include the opening cysteine and the closing phenylalanine or tryptophan. A D gene is named only where the DNA matches it firmly. Size is omitted from some rows. Given values are once, few, many or a class for expanded clones.

j_call,v_call,clone_size,d_call,cdr3_nt,cdr3_aa
TRBJ1-2,TRBV14,-,-,TGTGCCAGCAGCCAAGAGAGGGGAAGCCGGTGGGGCTATGGCTACACCTTC,CASSQERGSRWGYGYTF
TRBJ2-2,TRBV19,once,TRBD2,TGTGCCAGTAGTATACAGCGGGAAACGAACACCGGGGAGCTGTTTTTT,CASSIQRETNTGELFF
TRBJ1-5,TRBV28,-,-,TGTGCCAGCAGTTTAAGGGCCCTCAATCAGCCCCAGCATTTT,CASSLRALNQPQHF
TRBJ2-3,TRBV27,-,-,TGTGCCAGCAACGACAAGGGAACCGCCCCAGATACGCAGTATTTT,CASNDKGTAPDTQYF
TRBJ1-2,TRBV5-1,-,-,TGCGCCAGCAGCTTTGAAGAGTTTGGGGGCTACACCTTC,CASSFEEFGGYTF
TRBJ2-4,TRBV5-6,once,TRBD1,TGTGCCAGCAGCCCGGACAGGCTGGACATTCAGTACTTC,CASSPDRLDIQYF
TRBJ1-5,TRBV7-9,-,-,TGTGCCAGCAGCTCAGAGGGAAATCAGCCCCAGCATTTT,CASSSEGNQPQHF
TRBJ2-6,TRBV7-2,-,-,TGTGCCAGCAGCCCCAGGAGCTCTGGGGCCAACGTCCTGACTTTC,CASSPRSSGANVLTF
TRBJ1-1,TRBV18,-,TRBD1,TGTGCCAGCTCACGACAGGGGGGGAACACTGAAGCTTTCTTT,CASSRQGGNTEAFF
TRBJ1-1,TRBV5-1,-,TRBD1,TGCGCCAGCAGCTTAGAACAGGGGGCGGGAGCTTTCTTT,CASSLEQGAGAFF
TRBJ1-2,TRBV7-9,-,-,TGTGCCAGCAGAGTTGACACTAACTATGGCTACACCTTC,CASRVDTNYGYTF
TRBJ2-7,TRBV5-1,-,-,TGCGCCAGCAGCTGGGACCGAAAGCAGTACTTC,CASSWDRKQYF
TRBJ1-2,TRBV4-3,-,-,TGCGCCAGCAGCCAAGATTCTCCGTTCAGGGGAAGGAACTATGGCTACACCTTC,CASSQDSPFRGRNYGYTF
TRBJ2-7,TRBV5-1,-,TRBD1,TGCGCCAGCAGGGGACAGGGGGCCTCCTACGAGCAGTACTTC,CASRGQGASYEQYF
TRBJ2-4,TRBV2,-,TRBD1,TGTGCCAGCACCCGGACAGGGCGTTCGGACATTCAGTACTTC,CASTRTGRSDIQYF
TRBJ1-1,TRBV4-3,-,TRBD1,TGCGCCAGCAGCCGTGGGGGGACAGGGGGCACTGAAGCTTTCTTT,CASSRGGTGGTEAFF
TRBJ2-7,TRBV18,-,-,TGTGCCAGCTCAACAAAGGTCGGGTCCTCGTCATACGAGCAGTACTTC,CASSTKVGSSSYEQYF
TRBJ2-3,TRBV15,-,TRBD2,TGTGCCACCAGCAGTATTAGCGGGAGAATCACAGATACGCAGTATTTT,CATSSISGRITDTQYF
TRBJ2-7,TRBV18,-,-,TGTGCCAGCTCACCACAGCTGGGTGCCCCCTACGAGCAGTACTTC,CASSPQLGAPYEQYF
TRBJ2-7,TRBV7-2,-,-,TGTGCCAGCAGCTTACAAGGGGCGATTAACGAGCAGTACTTC,CASSLQGAINEQYF
TRBJ1-5,TRBV19,-,-,TGTGCCAGTAGTCCCACGGCGGGAGGGCATAGCAATCAGCCCCAGCATTTT,CASSPTAGGHSNQPQHF
TRBJ2-7,TRBV5-8,-,-,TGTGCCAGCGAATCCGGGACGGGGATCGGGGAGCAGTACTTC,CASESGTGIGEQYF
TRBJ2-1,TRBV2,-,TRBD2,TGTGCCAGCAGCGGGACTAGCGGGGACTCCTACAATGAGCAGTTCTTC,CASSGTSGDSYNEQFF
TRBJ2-5,TRBV7-9,-,TRBD1,TGTGCCAGCAGCTTACAGGGGGCGGGAGAGACCCAGTACTTC,CASSLQGAGETQYF
TRBJ2-5,TRBV6-6,-,-,TGTGCCAGCAGCCGAAGGGGGGTCCAAGAGACCCAGTACTTC,CASSRRGVQETQYF
TRBJ2-3,TRBV19,-,TRBD2,TGTGCCAGTAGTACGACTAGCACGGATACGCAGTATTTT,CASSTTSTDTQYF
TRBJ2-5,TRBV2,-,TRBD2,TGTGCCAGCACAGTTGGGCTAGCGGGAGTGGAGACCCAGTACTTC,CASTVGLAGVETQYF
TRBJ2-5,TRBV5-1,-,TRBD2,TGCGCCAGCAGCTTGGAGGGGACTGGCGGGAGCGGAGAGACCCAGTACTTC,CASSLEGTGGSGETQYF
TRBJ1-3,TRBV27,-,-,TGTGCCAGCAGTCCTAAAACCCTGGGGGGTCGTGGAAACACCATATATTTT,CASSPKTLGGRGNTIYF
TRBJ2-3,TRBV4-3,-,TRBD1,TGCGCCAGCAGCCATGGACAGGGCACAGATACGCAGTATTTT,CASSHGQGTDTQYF
TRBJ1-2,TRBV28,-,-,TGTGCCAGCAGCCTCCCCGGGACGGACTATGGCTACACCTTC,CASSLPGTDYGYTF
TRBJ1-4,TRBV28,-,-,TGTGCCAGCAGTGGGTTCGGGAGGTTCAGGGAAAAACTGTTTTTT,CASSGFGRFREKLFF
TRBJ2-1,TRBV5-4,-,TRBD2,TGTGCCAGCAGCTCCAGGACTAGCGGGGGGCGCGATGAGCAGTTCTTC,CASSSRTSGGRDEQFF
TRBJ2-3,TRBV5-1,few,TRBD2,TGCGCCAGCAGCTTGGGACTAGCGGGAGTGGCAGATACGCAGTATTTT,CASSLGLAGVADTQYF
TRBJ1-5,TRBV28,-,-,TGTGCCAGCAACACCCGCTGGGGGTATAGCAATCAGCCCCAGCATTTT,CASNTRWGYSNQPQHF
TRBJ1-2,TRBV4-1,-,-,TGCGCCAGCAGCCAGAGGGGGGGGAGTTTCTCAGGGTATTTACATGGCTACACCTTC,CASSQRGGSFSGYLHGYTF
TRBJ2-3,TRBV11-1,-,-,TGTGCCAGCAGCCAAGGACGGTCTTCTAGCACAGATACGCAGTATTTT,CASSQGRSSSTDTQYF
TRBJ1-2,TRBV19,-,-,TGTGCCAGTAGCCGAGTAAGCGGATCAGAGACAATTTTC,CASSRVSGSETIF
TRBJ2-1,TRBV19,-,-,TGTGCCAGTAGTAAAGGGCAGGGCTACAATGAGCAGTTCTTC,CASSKGQGYNEQFF
TRBJ2-3,TRBV19,-,TRBD2,TGTGCCAGTACCCCTTGGGCTAGCGGGAGGCGAGCAGATACGCAGTATTTT,CASTPWASGRRADTQYF
TRBJ1-2,TRBV28,-,-,TGTGCCAGCAGTTTTGGGGCCGGGGCGAACTATGGCTACACCTTC,CASSFGAGANYGYTF
TRBJ2-7,TRBV5-4,-,-,TGTGCCAGCAGGCAGGGTTTCGACGAGCAGTACTTC,CASRQGFDEQYF
TRBJ1-1,TRBV4-3,-,-,TGCGCCAGCAGCCATTCACAAACGGCGGACACTGAAGCTTTCTTT,CASSHSQTADTEAFF
TRBJ2-5,TRBV30,once,TRBD2,TGTGCCTGGAGTGCATCCGGGACTACTTTAGGAGAGCAGTACTTC,CAWSASGTTLGEQYF
TRBJ2-1,TRBV10-3,-,-,TGTGCCATCAGTTCTCGGTACCCCGGTTTGCCCAATGAGCAGTTCTTC,CAISSRYPGLPNEQFF
TRBJ1-3,TRBV6-5,-,-,TGTGCCAGCAGTAGGGGACTTTCCTCCGGAAACACCATATATTTT,CASSRGLSSGNTIYF
TRBJ2-1,TRBV4-2,-,TRBD2,TGTGCCAGCAGCCAACTATGGACTAGCGGGAGTTTGTATGAGCAGTTCTTC,CASSQLWTSGSLYEQFF
TRBJ1-3,TRBV2,-,-,TGTGCCAGCTTAGCGACCTCCTCTGGAAACACCATATATTTT,CASLATSSGNTIYF
TRBJ2-3,TRBV7-3,-,-,TGTGCCAGCAGCCCTAGCGCTAGCACAGATACGCAGTATTTT,CASSPSASTDTQYF
TRBJ2-5,TRBV29-1,-,TRBD1,TGCAGCGCCCGGACAGGGGCCCGGGGAACCCAGTACTTC,CSARTGARGTQYF
TRBJ2-2,TRBV25-1,once,-,TGTGCCAGCAGTAACACTGGAGCCGGGGAGCTGTTTTTT,CASSNTGAGELFF
TRBJ2-1,TRBV9,-,TRBD2,TGTGCCAGCAGCGTAGGACATAGGACTAGCAGCGATGAGCAGTTCTTC,CASSVGHRTSSDEQFF
TRBJ2-2,TRBV4-1,-,TRBD2,TGCGCCAGCAGCCCCCAAGGGCTAGCGGCTACCGGGGAGCTGTTTTTT,CASSPQGLAATGELFF
TRBJ2-3,TRBV4-1,-,TRBD2,TGCGCCAGCAGCGATCGGGAGGGGAGCACAGATACGCAGTATTTT,CASSDREGSTDTQYF
TRBJ1-5,TRBV19,-,-,TGTGCCAGTAACCCATTTCAGGGTAATAGCAATCAGCCCCAGCATTTT,CASNPFQGNSNQPQHF